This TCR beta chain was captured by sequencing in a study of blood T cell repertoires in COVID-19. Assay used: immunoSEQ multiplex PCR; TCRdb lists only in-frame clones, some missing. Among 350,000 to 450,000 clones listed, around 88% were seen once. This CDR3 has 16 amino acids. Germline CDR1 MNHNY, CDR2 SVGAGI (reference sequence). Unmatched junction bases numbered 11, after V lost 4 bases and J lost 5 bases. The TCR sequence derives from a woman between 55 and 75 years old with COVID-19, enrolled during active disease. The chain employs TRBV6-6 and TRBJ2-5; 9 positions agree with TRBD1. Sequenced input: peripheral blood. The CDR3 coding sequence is TGTGCCAGCAGTTCAGGGACAGGGAGTTTCTACGAGACCCAGTACTTC. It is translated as CASSSGTGSFYETQYF.